This T cell receptor (beta chain) is drawn from a study of tumor-infiltrating lymphocytes in primary liver carcinoma. Broader study findings: Tumor-adjacent and tumor-blood pairs showed less overlap than tumor region pairs.

Co-extracted RNA and DNA came from approximately 20-30 mg of unsorted bulk tissue. Patients were chronically HBV-infected and treatment-naive. Using a constant-region primer together with ProtoScript II reverse transcriptase, TCR beta cDNA was made from approximately 0.55 ug of total RNA. Three nested multiplex PCR rounds of slightly modified ARM-PCR generated TCR beta libraries. The two initial PCR rounds, around 10 cycles each, used TRBV1-TRBV30 forward and C-beta reverse primers. TCRdb reprocessed the multiplex PCR reads with MiXCR, giving one entry per CDR3 protein. The sample shows more than 20,000 distinct CDR3 sequences, 65% to 85% of them seen only once. The CDR3 is 16 residues long, counting both termini. CDR1 and CDR2 from the germline V gene are SQVTM and ANQGSEA. This clonotype appeared a few times. Its antigen is undetermined. A read error is likely, as this CDR3 ends without the conserved phenylalanine or tryptophan. The DNA is omitted, as the CDR3 cannot be located on it reliably, and the CDR3 follows TCRdb's listing.

This rearrangement joins TRBV29-1 to TRBJ2-1; TRBD2 is taken as the D call from the table, unchecked against the DNA. Sample: liver tumor tissue from sampling region 1. Subset defined: tumor region T1, superior pole. The clonotype originates from a man in his forties with primary liver carcinoma and hepatitis B virus infection. CDR3 protein: CSVEWLAHLWYNELFL.